This TCR beta chain was observed in a study of identical twins. This clonotype was seen only a few times. CDR3 length: 16 amino acids. Germline CDR1 reads MNHEY; CDR2 reads SMNVEV (reference sequence). The junction had 15 bases not matched to a gene; V was cut back by 5 bases and J by 5 bases. TCRdb passed the 5' RACE reads through MiXCR, listing each CDR3 protein once. The data contain hundreds of thousands of distinct CDR3 sequences, roughly 20% of them seen just once; the ten biggest clones take up over 10%. These records were also assigned to another study, of T cells expressing NK-cell markers.

The gene calls are TRBV27 and TRBJ2-7; 7 nucleotides align to TRBD1. The sequence derives from a woman aged 18-29 years in good health. Sequencing was performed on PBMCs. The CDR3 sequence is CASSLSAGTELDEQYF. As DNA, the CDR3 is TGTGCCAGCAGTCTTTCCGCCGGGACAGAGTTAGACGAGCAGTACTTC.